The rows below give T cell receptor beta chains drawn from one sample of a study of neurological immune-mediated disorders. TCRdb analysed the 5' RACE reads with MiXCR anew, one entry per CDR3 protein. The sample has 55,000 to 75,000 distinct CDR3 sequences; roughly 13% are singletons. The material sequenced was PBMCs. All receptors come from a female donor with HTLV-1-associated myelopathy (HAM/TSP). CDR3s include the opening cysteine and the closing phenylalanine or tryptophan. D genes are given only for firm matches. A clone size is listed for some rows: how often the clone was seen (once, few, many), or a class if it is expanded.

clone_size	d_call	v_call	j_call	cdr3_aa	cdr3_nt
many	TRBD1	TRBV20-1	TRBJ2-7	CSARARTGFYEQYF	TGCAGTGCTAGAGCACGGACAGGGTTCTACGAGCAGTACTTC
many	-	TRBV20-1	TRBJ2-5	CSALGGAETQYF	TGCAGTGCCCTCGGGGGAGCAGAGACCCAGTACTTC
-	-	TRBV12-3/TRBV12-4	TRBJ2-3	CASSGEGARVTDTQYF	TGTGCCAGCAGTGGGGAGGGGGCGCGTGTCACAGATACGCAGTATTTT
many	TRBD2	TRBV5-1	TRBJ2-1	CASSLGAGVNNEQFF	TGCGCCAGCAGCTTGGGAGCGGGGGTCAACAATGAGCAGTTCTTC
many	-	TRBV5-1	TRBJ2-1	CASSLRSLQYNEQFF	TGCGCCAGCAGCTTGAGGTCACTCCAGTACAATGAGCAGTTCTTC
many	-	TRBV11-1	TRBJ2-1	CASSLAGTDEQFF	TGTGCCAGCAGCTTAGCGGGCACGGATGAGCAGTTCTTC
many	-	TRBV5-1	TRBJ2-1	CASSLDGSSYNEQFF	TGCGCCAGCAGCTTGGACGGGAGCTCCTACAATGAGCAGTTCTTC
many	-	TRBV14	TRBJ2-7	CASSEVGTYEQYF	TGTGCCAGCAGCGAAGTGGGGACCTACGAGCAGTACTTC
many	-	TRBV7-2	TRBJ2-6	CASITGGSGANVLTF	TGTGCCAGTATTACCGGGGGCTCTGGGGCCAACGTCCTGACTTTC
many	-	TRBV5-1	TRBJ2-5	CASSLGAGRAVWNF	TGCGCCAGCAGCTTGGGGGCGGGACGGGCGGTCTGGAACTTC
many	-	TRBV7-8	TRBJ2-3	CASSFAGGQDTQYF	TGTGCCAGCAGCTTTGCCGGGGGGCAAGATACGCAGTATTTT
many	-	TRBV20-1	TRBJ2-5	CSAIRGLLQETQYF	TGCAGTGCGATAAGGGGACTGTTACAAGAGACCCAGTACTTC
many	-	TRBV3-1	TRBJ2-3	CASSQERGSTDTQYF	TGTGCCAGCAGCCAAGAGCGGGGCAGCACAGATACGCAGTATTTT
-	-	TRBV5-1	TRBJ1-1	CASSDSGRNVGGAFF	TGCGCCAGCAGCGATTCAGGGCGGAACGTCGGGGGAGCTTTCTTT
many	-	TRBV5-1	TRBJ2-1	CASSLGGGHNEQFF	TGCGCCAGCAGCTTAGGGGGAGGTCACAATGAGCAGTTCTTC
many	-	TRBV10-3	TRBJ2-7	CAIGQFEQYF	TGTGCCATCGGACAATTCGAGCAGTACTTC
-	TRBD1	TRBV28	TRBJ1-5	CASSFWGQGLRDQPQHF	TGTGCCAGCAGTTTTTGGGGACAGGGATTGAGGGATCAGCCCCAGCATTTT
few	-	TRBV5-1	TRBJ2-7	CASSSDSEIYEQYF	TGCGCCAGCAGTTCCGACTCCGAAATCTACGAGCAGTACTTC
many	TRBD1	TRBV20-1	TRBJ1-1	CSAPDRGDTEAFF	TGCAGTGCCCCGGACAGGGGGGACACTGAAGCTTTCTTT
many	TRBD2	TRBV13	TRBJ2-7	CASSPNPLEAGGREQYF	TGTGCCAGCAGCCCAAATCCCCTTGAAGCGGGGGGGCGCGAGCAGTACTTC
many	-	TRBV3-1	TRBJ2-3	CASSQLSEAQYF	TGTGCCAGCAGCCAATTATCGGAAGCGCAGTATTTT
many	-	TRBV3-1	TRBJ1-5	CASSQDLGQNNQPQHF	TGTGCCAGCAGCCAAGATTTGGGCCAGAACAATCAGCCCCAGCATTTT
many	TRBD2	TRBV11-3	TRBJ2-2	CASSPSGGYTGELFF	TGTGCCAGCAGCCCTAGCGGGGGGTACACCGGGGAGCTGTTTTTT